These 30 T cell receptor beta chains originate from one sample sequenced in a study of T-cell reconstitution after alpha-beta-depleted transplantation in children (dated by TCRdb to 2016 to 2017). Libraries were made using PCR. Instrument on record: Illumina HiSeq 2500. TCR library preparation used molecular barcoding, with unique molecular identifiers applied to normalize quantification of the TCRbeta repertoire. TCRdb reprocessed the public reads (quality trimming at Q25 with fastp, clone calling with MiXCR) and kept in-frame beta chains. Duplicate CDR3 protein sequences are folded into a single record with the most common DNA and genes. The sample records roughly 350,000 distinct CDR3 sequences, under 13% of which are singletons. The leading ten clones occupy around 2.4% of the sample. The sample was PBMCs from the stem cell graft donor, taken from the stem cell graft. These receptors originate from a human donor who donated a stem cell graft to a child with acute lymphoblastic leukemia.

This chain links TRBV28 with TRBJ1-2; a weak D match, TRBD1 (5 bases). CDR3 length: 13 residues. V lost 5 bases to trimming and J lost 8 bases, with 15 bases between them. Germline V gene lookup returns CDR1 MDHEN and CDR2 SYDVKM. The CDR3 reads CASSIAGPGGYTF. Written as DNA, the CDR3 is TGTGCCAGCAGTATAGCGGGGCCGGGGGGCTACACCTTC.

This clonotype was found many times. V usage is TRBV20-1 and J usage is TRBJ2-7; the D gene is possibly TRBD2 (5 bases). V was cut by 0 bases and J by 3 bases, with 15 bases left in between. This CDR3 comprises 15 residues. Per the germline V gene, CDR1 is DFQATT and CDR2 is SNEGSKA (reference sequence). The CDR3 coding sequence is TGCAGTGCTAGAGAATATTCGGGGTCTTACTACGAGCAGTACTTC. Translated: CSAREYSGSYYEQYF.

This clonotype occurred a few times. V is TRBV27 and J is TRBJ1-2; perhaps TRBD1 as D (5 bases). The CDR3 extends over 14 amino acids. Germline CDR1 MNHEY, CDR2 SMNVEV (reference sequence). With 4 bases removed from V and 0 bases from J, the gap between germline ends came to 9 bases. The CDR3 here is CASSWQGSNYGYTF. The CDR3 coding sequence is TGTGCCAGCAGTTGGCAGGGATCTAACTATGGCTACACCTTC.

The gene calls are TRBV5-1 and TRBJ1-2; 8 bases align to TRBD1. This CDR3 contains 16 residues. Germline V CDR1 and CDR2: SGHRS, YFSETQ. Germline trimming cut 0 bases from V and 6 bases from J; bases unmatched to any gene: 10. The CDR3 here is CASSLVLSTGEDGYTF. The CDR3, as DNA: TGCGCCAGCAGCTTGGTACTTTCGACAGGGGAAGATGGCTACACCTTC.

This clonotype has at least ten counts. The chain has TRBV24-1 and TRBJ2-3, with D tentatively TRBD1 or TRBD2 (5 bases each). Trimming pared 3 bases from V and 1 base from J, leaving 13 bases between. This CDR3 contains 16 residues. The germline CDR1 and CDR2 sequences are KGHDR and SFDVKD. CDR3 sequence reads: CATSDIGTTGTDTQYF. For the CDR3, the DNA is TGTGCCACCAGTGATATCGGGACGACTGGCACAGATACGCAGTATTTT.

The genes are TRBV7-9 and TRBJ2-7; 7 bases align to TRBD1. Germline V gene data show CDR1 as SEHNR and CDR2 as FQNEAQ (reference sequence). The trim removed 1 base at V and 4 bases at J, leaving 7 bases unmatched. CDR3 length equals 15 residues. The CDR3 bases are TGTGCCAGCAGCTTAGTTGGGGGACAGTTGTACGAGCAGTACTTC. This encodes CASSLVGGQLYEQYF.

CDR3 in amino acids: CASSQDRWQPQHF. In DNA form, the CDR3 reads TGTGCCAGCAGCCAAGACCGGTGGCAGCCCCAGCATTTT. The rearrangement joins TRBV4-2 to TRBJ1-5; the D is unclear. Germline CDR1 LGHNA, CDR2 YNFKEQ. CDR3 length: 13 amino acids. The V end was cut by 0 bases, the J end by 7 bases, with 7 bases between.

This clonotype was seen a few times. The rearrangement links TRBV5-4 to TRBJ1-1, with a possible D match to TRBD1 (6 bases). Trimming stripped 1 base from V and 8 bases from J, with 12 bases between. Germline CDR1 SGHNT, CDR2 YYREEE (reference sequence). The CDR3 loop spans 13 amino acids. The CDR3: CASSLTGREEAFF. For the CDR3, the DNA is TGTGCCAGCAGCTTGACAGGGAGGGAAGAAGCTTTCTTT. The full variable domain, completed using reference TRBV5-4 and TRBJ1-1, is ETGVTQSPTHLIKTRGQQVTLRCSSQSGHNTVSWYQQALGQGPQFIFQYYREEENGRGNFPPRFSGLQFPNYSSELNVNALELDDSALYLCASSLTGREEAFFGQGTRLTVV.

This clonotype was seen a few times. V is TRBV7-6 and J is TRBJ2-5; D gene unclear. Trimming left V 5 bases short and J 5 bases short, with 15 bases between. The CDR3 spans 14 residues. Per the germline V gene, CDR1 is SGHVS and CDR2 is FNYEAQ. The CDR3 sequence: CASSPRWERETQYF. Here the CDR3 DNA reads TGTGCCAGCAGCCCACGTTGGGAAAGGGAGACCCAGTACTTC.

This chain joins TRBV20-1 and TRBJ2-1, with D unclear. Germline values: CDR1 DFQATT, CDR2 SNEGSKA (reference sequence). Trimming stripped 1 base from V and 7 bases from J, with 5 bases between. CDR3 length: 11 amino acids. The CDR3 sequence: CSARGENEQFF. The CDR3 DNA reads as TGCAGTGCTAGAGGAGAAAATGAGCAGTTCTTC.

This clonotype was found many times. The genes are TRBV12-3 or TRBV12-4 and TRBJ1-2, with D perhaps matching TRBD1 (5 bases). Trimming removed 5 bases at V and 7 bases at J, with 20 bases between. The length of the CDR3 is 15 residues. Here the CDR3 reads CASSLRGYVGPGYTF. The CDR3 DNA follows: TGTGCCAGCAGTCTTAGGGGTTATGTCGGTCCTGGCTACACCTTC.

This clonotype was seen repeatedly, ten times or more. This sequence joins TRBV5-1 and TRBJ2-1, with 14 bases fitting TRBD2. The CDR3 is 16 residues long. Germline CDR1 and CDR2: SGHRS and YFSETQ. V dropped 0 bases and J dropped 7; count of bases not matched to a gene: 3. Here the CDR3 reads CASSLVGLAGENEQFF. Written as DNA, the CDR3 is TGCGCCAGCAGCTTGGTGGGACTAGCGGGAGAGAATGAGCAGTTCTTC. The variable domain in full, completed from reference TRBV5-1 and TRBJ2-1, reads KAGVTQTPRYLIKTRGQQVTLSCSPISGHRSVSWYQQTPGQGLQFLFEYFSETQRNKGNFPGRFSGRQFSNSRSEMNVSTLELGDSALYLCASSLVGLAGENEQFFGPGTRLTVL.

The rearrangement links TRBV30 to TRBJ2-7; tentatively, D is TRBD2 (5 bases). The CDR3 totals 15 residues. CDR1 GTSNPN and CDR2 SVGIG come from the germline V gene (reference sequence). Trimming pared 0 bases from V and 1 base from J, leaving 13 bases between. The CDR3 spells CAWSVFDWESYEQYF. The CDR3 DNA reads as TGTGCCTGGAGTGTATTCGACTGGGAGTCCTACGAGCAGTACTTC. Complete variable domain (other parts from reference TRBV30 and TRBJ2-7): SQTIHQWPATLVQPVGSPLSLECTVEGTSNPNLYWYRQAAGRGLQLLFYSVGIGQISSEVPQNLSASRPQDRQFILSSKKLLLSDSGFYLCAWSVFDWESYEQYFGPGTRLTVT.

This clonotype turned up a few times. V and J are TRBV6-1 and TRBJ1-4; no clear D gene. Trimming took 2 bases from V and 6 from J, leaving 13 bases between them. Germline values: CDR1 MNHNS, CDR2 SASEGT. The CDR3 totals 15 residues. The CDR3: CASSELRTRDEKLFF. The CDR3 nucleotides read TGTGCCAGCAGTGAACTGAGGACCAGAGATGAAAAACTGTTTTTT.

Many counts were recorded for this clonotype. V gene TRBV5-1 combines with J gene TRBJ1-1, with 9 bases that match TRBD1. J was trimmed by 5 bases and V by 3 bases; bases with no gene match: 5. CDR1 is SGHRS, CDR2 YFSETQ, per germline. This CDR3 is built from 14 residues. The CDR3: CASSYGQGRTEAFF. CDR3 bases: TGCGCCAGCAGCTACGGACAGGGGAGGACTGAAGCTTTCTTT.

This clonotype has just a few counts. The chain uses TRBV7-2 and TRBJ2-7; possible D gene TRBD1, 6 bases. V was trimmed by 2 bases and J by 3 bases, leaving 11 bases between them. From germline, CDR1 is SGHTA and CDR2 FQGNSA. CDR3 size: 14 residues. The chain's CDR3 is CASSLQGNNYEQYF. CDR3 DNA sequence: TGTGCCAGCAGCTTACAGGGGAATAACTACGAGCAGTACTTC.

For the CDR3, the DNA is TGTGCCAGCAGTTTAACTAGCGGAGGCGTATACGAGCAGTACTTC. Translation: CASSLTSGGVYEQYF. The rearrangement links TRBV27 to TRBJ2-7; 8 bases agree with TRBD2. The germline gives CDR1 MNHEY, CDR2 SMNVEV (reference sequence). The CDR3 contains 15 residues. The V gene end was trimmed by 2 bases and the J gene end by 4 bases; junction bases not matched to a gene: 7.

This clonotype was detected only a few times. Written as DNA, the CDR3 is TGTGCCAGCACGAGGGCCACGGACACTGAAGCTTTCTTT. Encoded protein: CASTRATDTEAFF. The genes are TRBV4-2 and TRBJ1-1, with D unresolved. Per the germline V gene, CDR1 is LGHNA and CDR2 is YNFKEQ. The CDR3 sequence is 13 residues long. Trimming pared 7 bases from V and 3 bases from J, leaving 12 bases between.

The table lists this clonotype with many counts. V and J are TRBV7-9 and TRBJ2-4, with TRBD2 identical over 10 bases. CDR1 is SEHNR and CDR2 is FQNEAQ in the germline V gene (reference sequence). J gave up 6 bases and V 8 bases, and 10 bases lay outside the gene matches. This CDR3 is built from 15 residues. CDR3 amino acids: CASSTHLAGVNIQYF. The CDR3, as DNA: TGTGCCAGCTCCACGCACCTAGCGGGAGTAAACATTCAGTACTTC.

This chain connects TRBV11-2 to TRBJ2-1; tentatively, D is TRBD1 (5 bases). CDR1 and CDR2 (germline): SGHAT, FQNNGV. The CDR3 totals 19 residues. Deletions cut 0 bases from V and 6 bases from J, with 24 bases between. CDR3 coding DNA: TGTGCCAGCAGCTTAGATCCGACCCCAGACAGCTTGAACTCCAATGAGCAGTTCTTC. Protein: CASSLDPTPDSLNSNEQFF.

This clonotype was found many times. The chain recombines TRBV20-1 with TRBJ2-3; tentatively, D is TRBD2 (6 bases). V shed 6 bases and J shed 1 base, with 14 bases lying between them. Germline V gene data show CDR1 as DFQATT and CDR2 as SNEGSKA (reference sequence). The length of the CDR3 is 14 residues. CDR3 sequence: CSAQDYLRTDTQYF. The CDR3 DNA is TGCAGTGCACAGGACTATCTTCGCACAGATACGCAGTATTTT.

This clonotype came up a few times. The V call is TRBV12-3 or TRBV12-4, the J call TRBJ2-3; D may be TRBD1 (6 bases). Between the trimmed V and J ends, which lost 5 bases and 8 bases, there was a span of 11 bases. CDR3 size: 12 residues. In nucleotides, the CDR3 is TGTGCCAGCAGTCACAGGGCAAGTACGCAGTATTTT. Translated, it gives CASSHRASTQYF.

The chain couples TRBV18 to TRBJ2-2; D unclear. The CDR3 is made up of 16 amino acids. Germline V lookup: CDR1 KGHSH, CDR2 LQKENI. The V end was cut by 1 base, the J end by 3 bases, with 12 bases between. CDR3 amino acids: CASSPQPIGYTGELFF. DNA of the CDR3: TGTGCCAGCTCACCACAACCTATTGGGTACACCGGGGAGCTGTTTTTT.

This clonotype appeared a few times. The V call is TRBV20-1, the J call TRBJ2-1; 7 bases map to TRBD1. The CDR3 consists of 16 residues. The junction had 11 bases not matched to a gene; V was cut back by 1 base and J by 5 bases. Germline assignment: CDR1 DFQATT and CDR2 SNEGSKA (reference sequence). CDR3: CSARGVKGQPNNEQFF. In DNA form, the CDR3 reads TGCAGTGCTAGAGGGGTTAAGGGACAGCCCAACAATGAGCAGTTCTTC.

This clonotype was detected only a few times. The chain recombines TRBV7-9 with TRBJ1-1; 10 bases map to TRBD1. This CDR3 contains 11 residues. Per the germline V gene, CDR1 is SEHNR and CDR2 is FQNEAQ (reference sequence). The junction had 2 bases not matched to a gene; V was cut back by 11 bases and J by 5 bases. The DNA of the CDR3 is TGTGCCTCGGACAGGGGGACTGAAGCTTTCTTT. Protein sequence: CASDRGTEAFF.

V usage is TRBV28 and J usage is TRBJ2-7; TRBD2 is a possible D gene (5 bases). Trimming removed 5 bases at V and 2 bases at J, with 10 bases between. The CDR3 is 13 residues long. Germline V CDR1 and CDR2: MDHEN, SYDVKM. This CDR3 reads CASSGENTYEQYF. The DNA of the CDR3 is TGTGCCAGCAGTGGGGAGAACACCTACGAGCAGTACTTC. Variable domain in full (rest from reference TRBV28 and TRBJ2-7): DVKVTQSSRYLVKRTGEKVFLECVQDMDHENMFWYRQDPGLGLRLIYFSYDVKMKEKGDIPEGYSVSREKKERFSLILESASTNQTSMYLCASSGENTYEQYFGPGTRLTVT.

The rearrangement uses TRBV11-1 and TRBJ1-1; no definite D call. The CDR3 totals 18 residues. CDR1 and CDR2 (germline): SGHAT, FQDESV (reference sequence). The germline V and J ends were trimmed by 2 bases and 0 bases, with 19 bases remaining between them. CDR3 coding DNA: TGTGCCAGCAGCTTATGGGGAGGAGGGAAATCGGTGAACACTGAAGCTTTCTTT. It is translated as CASSLWGGGKSVNTEAFF.

This clonotype showed up many times. The CDR3 loop reads CASSFGTRGEPQHF. CDR3 nucleotides: TGTGCCAGCAGTTTTGGGACACGGGGAGAGCCCCAGCATTTT. V usage is TRBV6-2 or TRBV6-3 and J usage is TRBJ1-5; TRBD1 is a possible D gene (6 bases). Germline V gene data show CDR1 as MNHEY and CDR2 as SVGEGT. CDR3 length: 14 residues. Trimming removed 4 bases at V and 8 bases at J, with 15 bases between.

The sample holds a few counts of this clonotype. The chain carries TRBV20-1 and TRBJ2-4, with 10 bases lining up with TRBD2. With 0 bases clipped from V and 8 bases from J, the junction kept 4 bases outside the gene matches. Germline CDR1 and CDR2: DFQATT and SNEGSKA (reference sequence). The CDR3 is made up of 14 amino acids. CDR3 nucleotide sequence: TGCAGTGCTAGAGAGCTCCTAGCGGGAGACATTCAGTACTTC. Protein product: CSARELLAGDIQYF.

A few counts support this clonotype. The J gene is TRBJ1-1, the V gene TRBV4-1; the match to TRBD1 covers 8 bases. The CDR3 runs to 15 residues. The germline V gene encodes CDR1 MGHRA and CDR2 YSYEKL. V was clipped by 7 bases and J by 2 bases; unmatched bases: 9. In DNA form, the CDR3 reads TGCGCCAGCAACGCAGGGGGCGCATTAAACACTGAAGCTTTCTTT. Protein sequence: CASNAGGALNTEAFF.